A selection of T cell receptor beta chains follows, all from one sample in a study of cytomegalovirus exposure and HLA in healthy donors. Clones were sequenced by immunoSEQ multiplex PCR, and TCRdb holds only the in-frame ones, with some missing. The table has some 120,000 clones, roughly 9% seen once; the top ten hold about 6.6%. The sequencing sample was made of PBMCs. The origin of the receptors is a middle-aged woman in good health and CMV-seropositive. Both conserved end residues are part of each CDR3. A D gene is named only where the DNA matches it firmly. Clone sizes are given selectively: once, few, many, or a class where the clone is expanded.

few | TRBJ2-3 | NA | TRBV5-5 | CASSLGTGTQYF | TGTGCCAGCAGCTTGGGCACAGGTACGCAGTATTTT
NA | TRBJ1-1 | NA | TRBV11-2 | CASSLYGHNTEAFF | TGTGCCAGCAGCTTATATGGCCACAACACTGAAGCTTTCTTT
NA | TRBJ2-5 | TRBD2 | TRBV2 | CASGGTSGGPSIGETQYF | TGTGCCAGCGGCGGGACTAGCGGGGGGCCCTCGATCGGGGAGACCCAGTACTTC
few | TRBJ1-1 | NA | TRBV7-3 | CASSLIGGGFSTEAFF | TGTGCCAGCAGCTTAATCGGGGGAGGGTTTAGCACTGAAGCTTTCTTT
few | TRBJ2-7 | NA | TRBV19 | CASSIVRILPGTTSYEQYF | TGTGCCAGTAGTATAGTCCGGATCCTGCCGGGGACAACCTCCTACGAGCAGTACTTC
NA | TRBJ1-2 | TRBD1 | TRBV2 | CATQGGGYTF | TGTGCCACACAGGGGGGAGGCTACACCTTC
few | TRBJ2-7 | NA | TRBV11-2 | CASSLDNYEQYF | TGTGCCAGCAGCTTAGACAACTACGAGCAGTACTTC
NA | TRBJ2-7 | NA | TRBV6-6 | CASSYSRDTSYEQYF | TGTGCCAGCAGTTACTCAAGAGACACCTCCTACGAGCAGTACTTC
NA | TRBJ2-1 | TRBD2 | TRBV10-1 | CASSGLAGGTSYNEQFF | TGCGCCAGCAGTGGGCTAGCGGGGGGGACCTCATACAATGAGCAGTTCTTC
NA | TRBJ2-1 | NA | TRBV6-5 | CASTSDRSSYNEQFF | TGTGCCAGCACATCCGACCGGAGCTCCTACAATGAGCAGTTCTTC